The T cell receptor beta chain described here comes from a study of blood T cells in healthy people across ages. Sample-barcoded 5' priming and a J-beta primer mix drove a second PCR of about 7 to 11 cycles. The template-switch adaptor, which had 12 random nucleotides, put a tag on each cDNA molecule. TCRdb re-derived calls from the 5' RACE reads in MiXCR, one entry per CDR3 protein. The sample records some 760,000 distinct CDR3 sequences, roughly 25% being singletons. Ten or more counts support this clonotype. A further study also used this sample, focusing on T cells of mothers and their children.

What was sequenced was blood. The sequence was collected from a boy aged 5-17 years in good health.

CDR3 loop: CASSFVTGQGAKRYTF. Here the CDR3 DNA reads TGTGCCAGCAGCTTCGTAACCGGACAGGGGGCGAAACGCTACACCTTC. The chain couples TRBV7-2 to TRBJ1-2, with 11 positions matching TRBD1. Germline V CDR1 and CDR2: SGHTA, FQGNSA. This CDR3 spans 16 amino acids. Trimming removed 3 bases from V and 9 bases from J; junction bases left unmatched: 12. The variable domain in full, with the rest retrieved from reference TRBV7-2 and TRBJ1-2, is GAGVSQSPSNKVTEKGKDVELRCDPISGHTALYWYRQSLGQGLEFLIYFQGNSAPDKSGLPSDRFSAERTGGSVSTLTIQRTQQEDSAVYLCASSFVTGQGAKRYTFGSGTRLTVV.